Each of the 7 T cell receptor beta chains below was sequenced from the same sample in a study of CD8 T cells in ankylosing spondylitis. Via MiXCR, TCRdb re-called the 5' RACE reads, giving one row per CDR3 protein. The sample yields approximately 42,000 distinct CDR3 sequences, over 3.5% seen once. The specimen sequenced was blood, either unsorted or a sorted T cell fraction (not recorded which). The receptors originated from a female donor with ankylosing spondylitis or in good health (not recorded which).

This clonotype was seen at least ten times. The chain has TRBV9 and TRBJ2-2, with D unresolved. The CDR3 sequence is 14 residues long. Trimming removed 3 bases from V and 1 base from J, with 7 bases in between. Germline V gives CDR1 SGDLS, CDR2 YYNGEE. The CDR3 protein is CASSGDGNTGELFF. The CDR3 bases are TGTGCCAGCAGCGGAGACGGGAACACCGGGGAGCTGTTTTTT.

At least ten counts were recorded for this clonotype. The CDR3 does not end in the conserved phenylalanine or tryptophan, so this is likely a read error. This chain joins TRBV9 and TRBJ1-1, with TRBD1 identical over 11 bases. The length of the CDR3 is 16 residues. CDR1 and CDR2 (germline): SGDLS, YYNGEE. V shed 4 bases and J 7 bases; nucleotides not matched to a gene: 12. For the CDR3, the DNA is TGTGCCAGCAGCTCAAGGACAGGGGGCGTCGGGATTGAAGCTTTCTTG. Protein: CASSSRTGGVGIEAFL.

Many counts were recorded for this clonotype. The CDR3 region is CASSPGWQGSGNTIYF. The CDR3 DNA sequence: TGTGCCAGCAGCCCCGGTTGGCAGGGGTCTGGAAACACCATATATTTT. The rearrangement uses TRBV9 and TRBJ1-3; D is possibly TRBD1 (6 bases). This CDR3 is 16 amino acids long. In germline, CDR1 is SGDLS, CDR2 YYNGEE. Trimming stripped 4 bases from V and 1 base from J, with 15 bases between.

Ten or more counts support this clonotype. This CDR3 is CASSPRDRVPKKYNEQFF. The CDR3 nucleotides are TGTGCCAGCAGCCCAAGGGACAGGGTGCCAAAAAAGTACAATGAGCAGTTCTTC. This rearrangement joins TRBV9 to TRBJ2-1, with 9 bases fitting TRBD1. V shed 4 bases, J shed 4 bases, and the junction held 15 bases outside the gene matches. From germline, CDR1 is SGDLS and CDR2 YYNGEE. This CDR3 spans 18 amino acids.

This clonotype occurred many times. The chain carries TRBV9 and TRBJ2-2; D not resolved. Trimming took 0 bases from V and 6 from J, leaving 6 bases between them. Germline V gene data show CDR1 as SGDLS and CDR2 as YYNGEE. This CDR3 has 13 residues. For the CDR3, the DNA is TGTGCCAGCAGCGTAGAACCCGCCGGGGAGCTGTTTTTT. Amino acids: CASSVEPAGELFF.

This clonotype was counted many times. This chain joins TRBV9 and TRBJ1-3, with D possibly TRBD1 on 5 matching bases. Deletions cut 4 bases from V and 0 bases from J, with 11 bases between. The CDR3 length is 15 residues. The germline CDR1 and CDR2 sequences are SGDLS and YYNGEE. In DNA form, the CDR3 reads TGTGCCAGCAGCCCCAGGGATCTCTCTGGAAACACCATATATTTT. Protein product: CASSPRDLSGNTIYF. Looking up the rest from reference TRBV9 and TRBJ1-3 gives the full variable domain: DSGVTQTPKHLITATGQRVTLRCSPRSGDLSVYWYQQSLDQGLQFLIQYYNGEERAKGNILERFSAQQFPDLHSELNLSSLELGDSALYFCASSPRDLSGNTIYFGEGSWLTVV.

This clonotype occurred many times. J is TRBJ1-6 and V is TRBV9; 7 nucleotides align to TRBD1. The V segment lost 4 bases and the J segment 6 bases; nucleotides outside the gene matches: 7. Germline V lookup: CDR1 SGDLS, CDR2 YYNGEE. The CDR3 covers 15 residues. This chain's CDR3 is CASSTYRGPNSPLHF. In nucleotides, the CDR3 is TGTGCCAGCAGCACATACAGGGGCCCTAATTCACCCCTCCACTTT.